What follows are 13 T cell receptor beta chains derived from one specimen sequenced in a study of T cells in Graves' hyperthyroidism and ophthalmopathy. RNA transcripts were the template for amplifying TCR beta CDR3 regions. During a first-round RT-PCR of the TCR CDR3, the HTBI primer set was used. Using its own MiXCR run on the multiplex PCR reads, TCRdb lists one record per CDR3 protein. This sample has about 500,000 distinct CDR3 sequences; around 14% occur once, and the top ten carry around 17%. Input material: blood. Receptor source: a woman under 30 with Graves' hyperthyroidism.

This clonotype has a count of ten or more. The chain recombines TRBV29-1 with TRBJ1-2; possible D gene TRBD1, 5 bases. V gave up 0 bases and J gave up 6 bases, with 14 bases separating them. CDR3 size: 14 residues. Germline CDR1 reads SQVTM; CDR2 reads ANQGSEA. CDR3 sequence (DNA): TGCAGCGTTGAAGAGGGTCGCAGGGCCCATGGCTACACCTTC. Amino acids: CSVEEGRRAHGYTF.

This clonotype appeared a few times. The DNA of the CDR3 is TGTGCCAGCAGTTATGCTAGCGGGAGAGCCTACGAGCAGTACTTC. This encodes CASSYASGRAYEQYF. This chain uses TRBV6-2 or TRBV6-3 with TRBJ2-7; TRBD2 matches 10 bases. V shed 3 bases and J 2 bases; nucleotides not matched to a gene: 4. The V gene's germline CDR1 is MNHEY and CDR2 SVGEGT. The CDR3 covers 15 residues.

This clonotype was counted many times. The chain employs TRBV12-3 or TRBV12-4 and TRBJ1-4, with 7 bases matching TRBD1. J gave up 8 bases and V 5 bases, and 5 bases lay outside the gene matches. CDR3 length: 13 residues. For the CDR3, the DNA is TGTGCCAGCAGTCTCGGACAGGTAGAAAAACTGTTTTTT. Encoded protein: CASSLGQVEKLFF.

V gene TRBV10-2 combines with J gene TRBJ2-3; 9 bases are shared with TRBD1. The germline gives CDR1 WSHSY, CDR2 SAAADI. The CDR3 runs to 15 residues. With 6 bases clipped from V and 5 bases from J, the junction kept 9 bases outside the gene matches. DNA of the CDR3: TGCGCCAGCAGCCCTGGGACAGGGATTGGAGATACGCAGTATTTT. This codes for CASSPGTGIGDTQYF.

This clonotype was seen ten or more times. The J gene is TRBJ2-5, the V gene TRBV24-1, with D tentatively TRBD1 or TRBD2 (5 bases each). V was cut by 0 bases and J by 5 bases, with 9 bases left in between. Germline V gene sequence: CDR1 KGHDR, CDR2 SFDVKD. The CDR3 is made up of 14 amino acids. CDR3 nucleotide sequence: TGTGCCACCAGTGATTTGGACAGAGGGGAGACCCAGTACTTC. Its translation: CATSDLDRGETQYF.

With respect to this clonotype: A junction end diverges from the germline sequence, so it may reflect a read error. The rearrangement joins TRBV7-9 to TRBJ1-1; D is unclear. Germline V gives CDR1 SEHNR, CDR2 FQNEAQ (reference sequence). This CDR3 has 14 amino acids. CDR3 sequence: CVSSRGSGLSEAFF. In nucleotides, the CDR3 is TGTGTCAGCAGCCGAGGGTCAGGCCTCTCTGAAGCTTTCTTT. Looking up the rest from reference TRBV7-9 and TRBJ1-1 gives the full variable domain: DTGVSQNPRHKITKRGQNVTFRCDPISEHNRLYWYRQTLGQGPEFLTYFQNEAQLEKSRLLSDRFSAERPKGSFSTLEIQRTEQGDSAMYLCVSSRGSGLSEAFFGQGTRLTVV.

This clonotype was recorded at least ten times. The chain links TRBV5-1 to TRBJ2-1, with 12 bases aligning to TRBD2. After removal of 0 bases from V and 9 bases from J, the junction contained 13 bases not matched to a gene. CDR1 and CDR2 from the germline V gene are SGHRS and YFSETQ. CDR3 length equals 18 residues. CDR3: CASSLVSPSGRAGGEQFF. CDR3 nucleotide sequence: TGCGCCAGCAGCTTGGTTAGTCCTAGCGGGAGGGCCGGAGGTGAGCAGTTCTTC.

This clonotype was seen just once. A read error may be the cause here, since a much bigger clone is one base away. The chain joins TRBV20-1 to TRBJ1-6; D ambiguous. The CDR3 is made up of 15 amino acids. From germline, CDR1 is DFQATT and CDR2 SNEGSKA (reference sequence). The CDR3 here is CSARLDGSYTSPLHF. DNA of the CDR3: TGCAGTGCTAGATTGGATGGGTCCTATACTTCACCCCTCCACTTT.

This clonotype was found a few times. The CDR3 spells CASSAPPGRGVDPEAFF. DNA for the CDR3: TGTGCCAGTAGTGCCCCCCCCGGTAGGGGGGTGGACCCTGAAGCTTTCTTT. The chain carries TRBV19 and TRBJ1-1; weak D call: TRBD1 (6 bases). Germline V CDR1 and CDR2: LNHDA, SQIVND (reference sequence). There are 17 residues in the CDR3. With 5 bases removed from V and 6 bases from J, the gap between germline ends came to 25 bases.

The J gene is TRBJ2-1, the V gene TRBV6-2 or TRBV6-3; D gene unclear. This CDR3 comprises 13 residues. CDR1 and CDR2 from the germline V gene are MNHEY and SVGEGT. Trimming took off 4 bases at V and 5 bases at J, with 9 bases between the two ends. This chain's CDR3 is CASSSNLNNEQFF. The CDR3 nucleotides read TGTGCCAGCAGTTCGAACCTTAACAATGAGCAGTTCTTC.

This clonotype appeared many times. The chain uses TRBV30 and TRBJ1-4; 8 bases line up with TRBD1. This CDR3 has 15 amino acids. The germline V gene has CDR1 GTSNPN and CDR2 SVGIG (reference sequence). J lost 8 bases, V lost 3 bases, and 11 bases had no gene match. The CDR3: CAWSPLTGDGEKLFF. The CDR3 nucleotides are TGTGCCTGGAGCCCCTTGACAGGGGATGGAGAAAAACTGTTTTTT.

This clonotype was recorded once. The chain has TRBV12-3 or TRBV12-4 and TRBJ2-1; 9 positions match TRBD2. The ends lost 8 bases at V and 9 bases at J; junction bases unmatched: 14. The CDR3 consists of 15 residues. Here the CDR3 DNA reads TGTGCCAGCGGAACTCCGGGACTAGCAGGTGGTGAGCAGTTCTTC. Residues: CASGTPGLAGGEQFF.

V usage is TRBV19 and J usage is TRBJ2-1; D is perhaps TRBD2 (6 bases). The CDR3 totals 14 residues. Per the germline V gene, CDR1 is LNHDA and CDR2 is SQIVND (reference sequence). Trimming cost V 3 bases and J 5 bases, with 11 bases left between them. CDR3 nucleotide sequence: TGTGCCAGTAGTATCCGCGGGACCGACAATGAGCAGTTCTTC. The encoded protein is CASSIRGTDNEQFF.